One sample yielded the 8 T cell receptor beta chains listed below, sequenced in a study of T cell responses to AZD1222 COVID-19 vaccine. Sequencing was performed with immunoSEQ multiplex PCR; in TCRdb, only in-frame clones are kept and a portion is missing. Of about 150,000 clones listed, 85% to 95% are singletons. The source was peripheral blood, collected on day 0 of AZD1222 vaccination. Receptor source: an adult in good health.

The chain has TRBV27 and TRBJ2-2; possible D gene TRBD2, 6 bases. The CDR3 is made up of 16 amino acids. Trimming cost V 6 bases and J 2 bases, with 16 bases left between them. Germline-derived CDR1 and CDR2 are MNHEY and SMNVEV (reference sequence). The CDR3 region has the DNA TGTGCCAGCAGACTTTCTAGGACTATAAACACCGGGGAGCTGTTTTTT. It yields the protein CASRLSRTINTGELFF.

In its sample, this clone was seen once. V is TRBV7-2 and J is TRBJ1-1; a weak D match, TRBD1 (5 bases). Trimming removed 2 bases at V and 0 bases at J, with 10 bases between. This CDR3 comprises 15 residues. From germline, CDR1 is SGHTA and CDR2 FQGNSA. CDR3 nucleotide sequence: TGTGCCAGCAGCTTATCGGGGGGGATGAACACTGAAGCTTTCTTT. Amino acid sequence: CASSLSGGMNTEAFF.

As concerns this clone: One junction end disagrees with the germline gene, perhaps due to a read error. This sequence joins TRBV12-3 or TRBV12-4 and TRBJ1-2; D is ambiguous. The CDR3 length is 11 residues. CDR3 sequence reads: CASSLAHTVFF. The CDR3 DNA reads as TGTGCCAGCAGTTTAGCCCACACGGTCTTTTTC.

This sequence joins TRBV28 and TRBJ2-5, with 8 bases aligning to TRBD2. This CDR3 contains 13 residues. Germline V gene sequence: CDR1 MDHEN, CDR2 SYDVKM. Losses at the gene ends were 7 bases for V and 1 base for J; bases not matched to a gene: 2. The chain's CDR3 is CASTGGGQETQYF. DNA of the CDR3: TGTGCCAGCACGGGGGGGGGCCAAGAGACCCAGTACTTC.

This chain uses TRBV6-2 or TRBV6-3 with TRBJ1-5, with TRBD1 matching over 10 bases. The CDR3 extends over 13 amino acids. V gave up 4 bases and J gave up 9 bases; unmatched junction bases: 3. Germline CDR1 is MNHEY and CDR2 is SVGEGT. DNA of the CDR3: TGTGCCAGCAGTTGGGGACAGGGGACGCCCCAGCATTTT. Protein product: CASSWGQGTPQHF.

This chain connects TRBV24-1 to TRBJ2-1; 11 bases map to TRBD2. The J segment lost 4 bases and the V segment lost 6 bases, leaving 19 bases of the junction unmatched. The CDR3 is made up of 20 amino acids. From germline, CDR1 is KGHDR and CDR2 SFDVKD. The CDR3 DNA sequence: TGTGCCACCAGTTCCCGAGACTCTAGCGGGAGGACTTACGGATACAATGAGCAGTTCTTC. Its protein is CATSSRDSSGRTYGYNEQFF.

This clone has only a few counts. The rearrangement joins TRBV5-4 to TRBJ1-2; tentatively, D is TRBD1 (5 bases). The CDR3 totals 15 residues. The V gene's germline CDR1 is SGHNT and CDR2 YYREEE (reference sequence). V dropped 0 bases and J dropped 0 bases, with 9 bases sitting between them. For the CDR3, the DNA is TGTGCCAGCAGCTTGGCAGGGAAACCTAACTATGGCTACACCTTC. Translation: CASSLAGKPNYGYTF.

The chain has TRBV7-8 and TRBJ1-4; possible D gene TRBD1, 6 bases. The CDR3 spans 17 residues. Germline V gene lookup returns CDR1 SGHVS and CDR2 FQNEAQ. V gave up 5 bases and J gave up 5 bases, with 21 bases separating them. The CDR3 nucleotides read TGTGCCAGCAGCCCAGGGGACTCCAGCGGAATAAATGAAAAACTGTTTTTT. The encoded protein is CASSPGDSSGINEKLFF.